Listed below are T cell receptor beta chains from one sample, sequenced in a study of shared clonotypes between healthy human individuals. The assay was immunoSEQ multiplex PCR, and TCRdb's table has in-frame clones only and misses some. The table records millions of clones, 85% to 95% of them present only once. The sequenced sample consisted of naive CD4+ T cells sorted from blood. All receptors come from a man aged 18 to 30 in good health. Each CDR3 is given with its conserved first and last residue. The D gene is left open where the match is weak. Part of the rows lack a size; the others show once, few, many or a class for expanded clones.

>TRBV30|TRBJ2-7|once|.
TGTGCCTGGAGCTACATCGCCCGGGACGAGCAGTACTTC
CAWSYIARDEQYF
>TRBV10-2|TRBJ2-1|.|.
TGCGCCAGCAAAGATCATCATGAGCAGTTCTTC
CASKDHHEQFF
>TRBV5-1|TRBJ2-1|once|.
TGCGCCAGCAGCCTGGAGGGACTCGGGACTTACAATGAGCAGTTCTTC
CASSLEGLGTYNEQFF
>TRBV11-2|TRBJ1-1|.|.
TGTGCCAGCAGCTTAGAAGCAATAGGGTGGAGGGCTGAAGCTTTCTTT
CASSLEAIGWRAEAFF
>TRBV7-9|TRBJ2-5|.|.
TGTGCCAGCAGCTTAGGGTCCCAAGAGACCCAGTACTTC
CASSLGSQETQYF
>TRBV30|TRBJ1-1|.|TRBD1
TGTGCCTGCGGACAGGGGCGGGACACTGAAGCTTTCTTT
CACGQGRDTEAFF
>TRBV2|TRBJ2-1|once|.
TGTGCCAGCGGAGTGCTGAATGAGCAGTTCTTC
CASGVLNEQFF
>TRBV5-4|TRBJ2-4|.|TRBD2
TGTGCCAGCAGCTTTGGACTAGCGGCCTCCAAAAACATTCAGTACTTC
CASSFGLAASKNIQYF
>TRBV21-1|TRBJ1-6|.|.
TGTGCCAGCAGCAAGCATCAGGGATTTGCTTACAGAGATACGAATTCACCCCTCCACTTT
CASSKHQGFAYRDTNSPLHF
>TRBV25-1|TRBJ1-4|.|TRBD1
TGTGCCAGCAGTCAGGGGGCACGGGAAAAACTGTTTTTT
CASSQGAREKLFF
>TRBV6-5|TRBJ1-2|once|.
TGTGCCAGCAGTTACACAGACGCCTATGGCTACACCTTC
CASSYTDAYGYTF
>TRBV5-6|TRBJ2-7|.|TRBD1
TGTGCCAGCAGCCGTGAGGACAGGGGACTCTCCTACGAGCAGTACTTC
CASSREDRGLSYEQYF
>TRBV7-2|TRBJ2-7|.|.
TGTGCCAGCAGCTCCTCTAGCCCCATATACGAGCAGTACTTC
CASSSSSPIYEQYF